These 30 T cell receptor beta chains share one sample of origin, sequenced in a study of OX40 agonist ivuxolimab in advanced cancers. Library method: the immunoSEQ multiplex PCR assay. Drawn from immuneACCESS, this table holds only the in-frame rearrangements with V and J called that TCRdb kept. Clones are partly lost; checked studies trace under half to an unresolved V gene and leave the rest unexplained. This sample has about 61,000 clones in its table, and around 86% of those were observed once. 3.4% of the sample is in the top ten clones. Specimen: CD4+ or CD8+ T cells sorted from blood, collected in a trial of the OX40 agonist ivuxolimab. These receptors originate from an adult with an advanced solid tumor such as melanoma, head and neck, liver or kidney cancer.

The V gene is TRBV27, the J gene TRBJ2-3, with 8 bases aligning to TRBD2. Germline lookup yields CDR1 MNHEY and CDR2 SMNVEV (reference sequence). This CDR3 comprises 17 residues. Trimming cost V 2 bases and J 3 bases; bases outside gene matches: 10. The CDR3 protein is CASSLDIGGAGTDTQYF. The CDR3 nucleotides read TGTGCCAGCAGTTTAGACATCGGGGGGGCAGGGACAGATACGCAGTATTTT.

The chain is built from TRBV5-4 and TRBJ2-5; D gene unclear. Trimming removed 2 bases from V and 4 bases from J, with 6 bases in between. Germline-derived CDR1 and CDR2 are SGHNT and YYREEE (reference sequence). The CDR3 has 12 amino acids. Here the CDR3 reads CASSFGVETQYF. CDR3 in DNA: TGTGCCAGCAGCTTCGGAGTAGAGACCCAGTACTTC.

The V and J genes are TRBV29-1 and TRBJ1-2, with 9 bases that match TRBD1. With V trimmed by 1 base and J by 5 bases, 11 bases remained unmatched. Germline CDR1 SQVTM, CDR2 ANQGSEA. CDR3 length equals 16 residues. The CDR3 nucleotides are TGCAGCGTTGAAGGGTTAAGGGACAGGGAAAGGTATGGCTACACCTTC. Protein sequence: CSVEGLRDRERYGYTF.

The chain joins TRBV28 to TRBJ2-1; the D is unclear. Germline assignment: CDR1 MDHEN and CDR2 SYDVKM. This CDR3 is 16 amino acids long. V lost 3 bases and J 1 base, leaving 13 bases between the germline ends. The CDR3 DNA follows: TGTGCCAGCAGTTTGATTGGCTCGACATCCTACAATGAGCAGTTCTTC. Its translation is CASSLIGSTSYNEQFF.

The genes are TRBV28 and TRBJ1-1, with 9 nucleotides matching TRBD1. Germline-derived CDR1 and CDR2 are MDHEN and SYDVKM. This CDR3 is 14 amino acids long. The J segment lost 7 bases and the V segment lost 4 bases, leaving 7 bases of the junction unmatched. The CDR3 region has the DNA TGTGCCAGCAGTTGGACAGGGGTTCGGCGTGAAGCTTTCTTT. Protein sequence: CASSWTGVRREAFF.

V and J are TRBV6-4 and TRBJ1-1; 8 nucleotides align to TRBD1. The J segment lost 1 base and the V segment lost 6 bases, leaving 7 bases of the junction unmatched. Germline loops: CDR1 MRHNA, CDR2 SNTAGT. This CDR3 contains 15 residues. The CDR3 DNA reads as TGTGCCAGCAGGGCAGGGGGCAGACAGAACACTGAAGCTTTCTTT. Translation: CASRAGGRQNTEAFF.

This sequence joins TRBV27 and TRBJ1-4; 11 positions match TRBD1. From germline, CDR1 is MNHEY and CDR2 SMNVEV (reference sequence). J lost 6 bases, V lost 5 bases, and 5 bases had no gene match. This CDR3 contains 15 residues. The CDR3 protein is CASSPGQGAYEKLFF. The CDR3 DNA reads as TGTGCCAGCAGTCCCGGACAGGGGGCTTATGAAAAACTGTTTTTT.

This clone was counted between two and nine times. The chain joins TRBV28 to TRBJ2-4; D call uncertain. In germline, CDR1 is MDHEN, CDR2 SYDVKM. The V gene lost 6 bases and the J gene lost 1 base, with 16 bases spanning the gap. The CDR3 spans 16 residues. The CDR3 region is CASSSKGSGAKNIQYF. CDR3 sequence (DNA): TGTGCCAGCAGCTCAAAGGGTAGTGGGGCCAAAAACATTCAGTACTTC.

V is TRBV4-3 and J is TRBJ2-6; D may be TRBD2 (5 bases). This CDR3 is built from 16 residues. The V gene's germline CDR1 is LGHNA and CDR2 YSLEER. The ends were cut back, 5 bases at V and 0 bases at J, with 11 bases in the middle. CDR3 coding DNA: TGCGCCAGCAGCGAGGGTTCAAGCTCTGGGGCCAACGTCCTGACTTTC. This encodes CASSEGSSSGANVLTF.

The chain recombines TRBV27 with TRBJ2-7; TRBD1 matches 8 bases. Germline CDR1 is MNHEY and CDR2 is SMNVEV (reference sequence). CDR3 length: 15 amino acids. V gave up 6 bases and J gave up 7 bases; unmatched junction bases: 14. The CDR3 bases are TGTGCCAGCAGAACACCCCAGGGGGCTGCGGGGGAGCAGTACTTC. The encoded protein is CASRTPQGAAGEQYF.

The J gene is TRBJ2-2, the V gene TRBV7-3; D is undetermined. The V and J ends lost 4 bases and 0 bases respectively, with 9 bases between them. This CDR3 is built from 15 residues. Per the germline V gene, CDR1 is SGHTA and CDR2 is FQGTGA. The DNA for the CDR3 is TGTGCCAGCAGCTCTGGGCCTGCGAACACCGGGGAGCTGTTTTTT. This codes for CASSSGPANTGELFF.

Only one count was recorded for this clone. This chain joins TRBV7-2 and TRBJ2-1; D not certain. Between the trimmed V and J ends, which lost 2 bases and 9 bases, there was a span of 14 bases. CDR1 and CDR2 from the germline V gene are SGHTA and FQGNSA. This CDR3 has 14 amino acids. CDR3 sequence: CASSLYFLSGEQFF. DNA for the CDR3: TGTGCCAGCAGCTTATATTTCCTTTCGGGTGAGCAGTTCTTC.

V and J are TRBV4-1 and TRBJ1-2; D gene ambiguous. Germline V lookup: CDR1 MGHRA, CDR2 YSYEKL. The V end was cut by 7 bases, the J end by 0 bases, with 18 bases between. The CDR3 loop spans 16 amino acids. The CDR3 sequence: CASTPIEGRANYGYTF. The CDR3 region has the DNA TGCGCCAGCACCCCAATTGAGGGAAGAGCTAACTATGGCTACACCTTC.

The chain couples TRBV9 to TRBJ1-2; D gene ambiguous. The CDR3 sequence is 14 residues long. V was shortened by 0 bases and J by 8 bases, with 14 bases between the two germline ends. The V gene's germline CDR1 is SGDLS and CDR2 YYNGEE. CDR3: CASSVADILVGYTF. In nucleotides, the CDR3 is TGTGCCAGCAGCGTAGCAGACATTCTAGTCGGCTACACCTTC.

The chain employs TRBV28 and TRBJ1-3; 10 nucleotides match TRBD1. There are 14 residues in the CDR3. The ends lost 5 bases at V and 7 bases at J; junction bases unmatched: 5. Germline CDR1 and CDR2: MDHEN and SYDVKM. Written as DNA, the CDR3 is TGTGCCAGCAGTCCCCGGACAGGGGGGAACACCATATATTTT. It specifies CASSPRTGGNTIYF.

This clone has just one count. The chain joins TRBV5-6 to TRBJ2-5; 9 positions match TRBD1. This CDR3 is 16 amino acids long. Germline V CDR1 and CDR2: SGHDT, YYEEEE. The J segment lost 4 bases and the V segment lost 4 bases, leaving 11 bases of the junction unmatched. As DNA, the CDR3 is TGTGCCAGCAGCCTAAGGGGGGGACAGGGAACAGAGACCCAGTACTTC. Translation: CASSLRGGQGTETQYF.

This clone was observed a handful of times. The J gene is TRBJ1-6, the V gene TRBV7-3; 8 nucleotides match TRBD1. This CDR3 has 15 amino acids. The germline gives CDR1 SGHTA, CDR2 FQGTGA. V gave up 3 bases and J gave up 10 bases; unmatched junction bases: 8. DNA for the CDR3: TGTGCCAGCAGCTTCCTGCCAGGGGGCGAATCACCCCTCCACTTT. Its protein is CASSFLPGGESPLHF.

The V call is TRBV7-9, the J call TRBJ2-7, with a possible D match to TRBD1 (6 bases). This CDR3 comprises 13 residues. Germline CDR1 reads SEHNR; CDR2 reads FQNEAQ (reference sequence). V lost 3 bases, J lost 9 bases, and 15 bases lay in between. For the CDR3, the DNA is TGTGCCAGCAGCTTGGGGGACACCTTCGCGCAGTACTTC. Encoded protein: CASSLGDTFAQYF.

The V gene is TRBV6-6, the J gene TRBJ2-1; 8 bases line up with TRBD1. This CDR3 is built from 15 residues. Trimming cost V 2 bases and J 4 bases; bases outside gene matches: 4. Germline V gene data show CDR1 as MNHNY and CDR2 as SVGAGI (reference sequence). The chain's CDR3 is CASSYQGAGYNEQFF. In DNA, the CDR3 is TGTGCCAGCAGTTACCAGGGGGCAGGATACAATGAGCAGTTCTTC.

This chain uses TRBV14 with TRBJ2-3, with TRBD2 matching 7 bases. The junction had 3 bases not matched to a gene; V was cut back by 0 bases and J by 0 bases. Germline V gene sequence: CDR1 SGHDN, CDR2 FVKESK. The CDR3 totals 16 residues. The CDR3 reads CASSQDLAVSTDTQYF. As DNA, the CDR3 is TGTGCCAGCAGCCAAGATCTAGCGGTTAGCACAGATACGCAGTATTTT.

The genes are TRBV2 and TRBJ2-2, with 9 bases lining up with TRBD1. The CDR3 has 15 amino acids. V gave up 7 bases and J gave up 0 bases; unmatched junction bases: 3. Germline values: CDR1 SNHLY, CDR2 FYNNEI. CDR3 sequence reads: CASIQGAPNTGELFF. CDR3 bases: TGTGCCAGCATACAGGGGGCCCCGAACACCGGGGAGCTGTTTTTT.

The rearrangement links TRBV2 to TRBJ1-3; D is unclear. This CDR3 is built from 15 residues. V lost 4 bases to trimming and J lost 1 base, with 11 bases between them. Germline CDR1 is SNHLY and CDR2 is FYNNEI. The CDR3 DNA sequence: TGTGCCAGCAGTGTCCGGGAATCGTCTGGAAACACCATATATTTT. As protein: CASSVRESSGNTIYF.

V usage is TRBV5-1 and J usage is TRBJ2-1; 7 bases match TRBD2. The CDR3 sequence is 16 residues long. V was clipped by 0 bases and J by 0 bases; unmatched bases: 3. Per germline, CDR1 SGHRS and CDR2 YFSETQ. The CDR3 nucleotides read TGCGCCAGCAGCTTGGTGGGGGGGAGCTCCTACAATGAGCAGTTCTTC. Protein sequence: CASSLVGGSSYNEQFF.

This clone was seen more than once but under ten times. An end of the junction does not agree with germline; a read error may underlie this. V is TRBV5-4 and J is TRBJ2-2, with D possibly matching TRBD2 (6 bases). The V gene's germline CDR1 is SGHNT and CDR2 YYREEE (reference sequence). This CDR3 has 17 residues. CDR3 sequence: CASSPRWAGHSTGELFF. The CDR3 nucleotides read TGCGCCAGCAGCCCGAGGTGGGCGGGGCACTCTACCGGGGAGCTGTTTTTT.

This chain uses TRBV7-2 with TRBJ2-2; D assignment may be TRBD1 or TRBD2 (5 bases each). CDR1 and CDR2 from the germline V gene are SGHTA and FQGNSA. This CDR3 has 15 residues. V was pared by 3 bases and J by 5 bases, with 13 bases between. CDR3 protein: CASSFAGTSTGELFF. The DNA for the CDR3 is TGTGCCAGCAGCTTCGCCGGGACGTCGACCGGGGAGCTGTTTTTT.

The chain has TRBV7-9 and TRBJ1-5, with 8 bases matching TRBD1. After removal of 5 bases from V and 3 bases from J, the junction contained 6 bases not matched to a gene. Germline CDR1 is SEHNR and CDR2 is FQNEAQ (reference sequence). The CDR3 loop spans 15 amino acids. CDR3 residues: CASSEDRGYNQPQHF. DNA of the CDR3: TGTGCCAGCAGCGAAGACAGGGGTTACAATCAGCCCCAGCATTTT.

There are a few counts of this clone. This sequence joins TRBV5-4 and TRBJ2-3, with D possibly being TRBD2 (5 bases). Trimming removed 3 bases from V and 0 bases from J, with 17 bases in between. Germline V gene data show CDR1 as SGHNT and CDR2 as YYREEE (reference sequence). The CDR3 is 17 residues long. CDR3 sequence reads: CASSSERVVVSTDTQYF. The CDR3 nucleotides read TGTGCCAGCAGCTCTGAGAGGGTCGTGGTTAGCACAGATACGCAGTATTTT. The full variable domain, in which reference TRBV5-4 and TRBJ2-3 provide the parts outside the CDR3, is ETGVTQSPTHLIKTRGQQVTLRCSSQSGHNTVSWYQQALGQGPQFIFQYYREEENGRGNFPPRFSGLQFPNYSSELNVNALELDDSALYLCASSSERVVVSTDTQYFGPGTRLTVL.

The gene calls are TRBV7-9 and TRBJ1-3; the D is unclear. The germline V gene encodes CDR1 SEHNR and CDR2 FQNEAQ (reference sequence). This CDR3 is built from 19 residues. V dropped 0 bases and J dropped 0 bases, with 18 bases sitting between them. The CDR3 region has the DNA TGTGCCAGCAGCTTAGCGTTCGACATACTTACGAGCTCTGGAAACACCATATATTTT. This codes for CASSLAFDILTSSGNTIYF.

The V gene is TRBV7-9, the J gene TRBJ2-2; TRBD2 is a possible D gene (6 bases). The germline gives CDR1 SEHNR, CDR2 FQNEAQ (reference sequence). This CDR3 is 16 amino acids long. V shed 1 base and J shed 7 bases, with 16 bases lying between them. The CDR3 region is CASSLVPDSGGGELFF. DNA for the CDR3: TGTGCCAGCAGCTTAGTTCCGGACTCCGGGGGCGGGGAGCTGTTTTTT.

A single count supports this clone. The V gene is TRBV4-2, the J gene TRBJ1-1, with 8 nucleotides matching TRBD1. The germline V gene has CDR1 LGHNA and CDR2 YNFKEQ. J gave up 3 bases and V 0 bases, and 0 bases lay outside the gene matches. CDR3 length equals 14 residues. The chain's CDR3 is CASSQETGDTEAFF. CDR3 coding DNA: TGTGCCAGCAGCCAAGAGACAGGGGACACTGAAGCTTTCTTT.